The clone carrying this TCR beta chain was counted ten times or more. Its antigen is still unknown. The data were taken from a study of molecular identifiers for immune sequencing clone quantification. TCRdb re-derived calls from the PCR reads in MiXCR, one entry per CDR3 protein. The data hold 40,000 to 45,000 distinct CDR3 sequences, with approximately 17% observed a single time. Findings of the study overall: Clones that exceeded 20 RNA copies held over 99% of effector molecules, yet under 1% in naive cells.

The sample was naive CD8+ T cells from blood, with Jurkat cell RNA spiked in. Subset denoted: FACS-sorted CD8+CD4-CCR7+CD45RA+ naive T cells. This receptor was identified in a human donor in good health. Some libraries in this study had Jurkat cell RNA spiked in.

The CDR3 bases are TGTGCCAGCAGTCTCCCGGACAGGGGCAATCAGCCCCAGCATTTT. As protein: CASSLPDRGNQPQHF. V usage is TRBV6-2 or TRBV6-3 and J usage is TRBJ1-5; 8 bases match TRBD1. This CDR3 has 15 residues. V lost 5 bases and J lost 2; bases outside the gene matches: 5. CDR1 MNHEY and CDR2 SVGEGT come from the germline V gene.